This is a list of T cell receptor beta chains from one sample in a study of T cell responses to AZD1222 COVID-19 vaccine. Only in-frame clones appear in the TCRdb table, and some are missing; sequencing was by immunoSEQ multiplex PCR. The sample consists of some 200,000 clones, approximately 89% of them appearing once. The sample consisted of peripheral blood, taken 28 days after the second AZD1222 dose. The receptors were gathered from an adult who received the AZD1222 COVID-19 vaccine. Each CDR3 is given with its conserved first and last residue. D genes are given only for firm matches. Rows may omit the clone size; those that give it use once, few, many or a size class.

j_gene | abundance | d_gene | v_gene | len | CDR3nt | CDR3aa
TRBJ2-2 | once | NA | TRBV2 | 13 | TGTGCCAGCGGTCAGGGAAACACCGGGGAGCTGTTTTTT | CASGQGNTGELFF
TRBJ1-6 | NA | NA | TRBV2 | 14 | TGTGCCAGCAGTGAACGAGGGGGTAATTCACCCCTCCACTTT | CASSERGGNSPLHF
TRBJ2-7 | few | NA | TRBV27 | 13 | TGTGCCAGCAGTCGGGACGCCAGCTACGAGCAGTACTTC | CASSRDASYEQYF
TRBJ2-7 | NA | NA | TRBV28 | 13 | TGTGCCAGCTCCGGGACTCCGACCTACGAGCAGTACTTC | CASSGTPTYEQYF
TRBJ2-1 | NA | NA | TRBV7-2 | 13 | TGTGCCAGCAGCCCTGGACCAATTAATGAGCAGTTCTTC | CASSPGPINEQFF
TRBJ2-1 | NA | NA | TRBV11-2 | 11 | TGTGCCAGCAGCTTCTTTAAGGAGCAGTTCTTC | CASSFFKEQFF
TRBJ2-3 | NA | TRBD2 | TRBV7-9 | 18 | TGTGCCAGCAGACCCAACGCGGGACTAGCGGGAGGAGGAGATACGCAGTATTTT | CASRPNAGLAGGGDTQYF
TRBJ1-2 | NA | NA | TRBV7-8 | 15 | TGTGCCAGCAGCTTATTGGGGGCTACCGACTATGGCTACACCTTC | CASSLLGATDYGYTF
TRBJ1-1 | NA | NA | TRBV11-3 | 14 | TGTGCCAGCAGCTTTCGAAGGGGGGAGACTGAAGCTTTCTTT | CASSFRRGETEAFF
TRBJ2-1 | NA | TRBD1 | TRBV19 | 17 | TGTGCCAGTAGTCCGTGGGACAGGGTAACCTCCTACAATGAGCAGTTCTTC | CASSPWDRVTSYNEQFF
TRBJ2-7 | NA | NA | TRBV5-5 | 14 | TGTGCCAGCAGCTTGGTTACTAGTAACTACGAGCAGTACTTC | CASSLVTSNYEQYF
TRBJ2-1 | NA | TRBD2 | TRBV27 | 16 | TGTGCCAGCAGGCCCGCCTTCCGGGGGAGGGAGCATGAGCAGTTCTTC | CASRPAFRGREHEQFF
TRBJ1-2 | NA | NA | TRBV30 | 12 | TGTGCCTGGAGCGTGGGCACCTATGGCTACACCTTC | CAWSVGTYGYTF
TRBJ2-5 | NA | NA | TRBV7-8 | 14 | TGTGCCAGCAGCATCGGACTGGGCCAAGAGACCCAGTACTTC | CASSIGLGQETQYF
TRBJ2-2 | NA | NA | TRBV24-1 | 14 | TGTGCCACCAGTGTTGGAGCTAACACCGGGGAGCTGTTTTTT | CATSVGANTGELFF
TRBJ2-3 | NA | TRBD2 | TRBV5-1 | 18 | TGCGCCAGCAGCCTGACCGGGACTAGCGGGAGGGCCGGAGATACGCAGTATTTT | CASSLTGTSGRAGDTQYF
TRBJ1-2 | NA | NA | TRBV6-6 | 14 | TGTGCCAGCAGTGCCGGGACATCTAACTATGGCTACACCTTC | CASSAGTSNYGYTF
TRBJ1-2 | NA | NA | TRBV6-5 | 15 | TGTGCCAGCAGTTACAGCGCCGGGGGGAACTATGGCTACACCTTC | CASSYSAGGNYGYTF
TRBJ2-7 | NA | TRBD1 | TRBV18 | 14 | TGTGCCAGCTCACGGGGACAGGCTTCCTACGAGCAGTACTTC | CASSRGQASYEQYF
TRBJ1-5 | NA | NA | TRBV7-3 | 13 | TGTGCCAGCAGCTTAGAAGGTGGTCAGCCCCAGCATTTT | CASSLEGGQPQHF
TRBJ1-2 | NA | NA | TRBV28 | 12 | TGTGCCAGCAGTTCACCCGGCCGCGGCTACACCTTC | CASSSPGRGYTF
TRBJ2-7 | NA | TRBD2 | TRBV5-6 | 15 | TGTGCCAGCAGCCCCCGGACTAGCGGGGGCTACGAGCAGTACTTC | CASSPRTSGGYEQYF
TRBJ2-6 | NA | NA | TRBV2 | 15 | TGTGCCAGCAGTGAAGGTGCAGGTGGGGCCAACGTCCTGACTTTC | CASSEGAGGANVLTF
TRBJ2-5 | NA | TRBD2 | TRBV7-3 | 16 | TGTGCCAGCAGCCGCGCACGTGCGGGAGGGATGGAGACCCAGTACTTC | CASSRARAGGMETQYF
TRBJ2-7 | NA | NA | TRBV6-6 | 15 | TGTGCCAGCAGTTACCGGGCAGAACTCTCCTACGAGCAGTACTTC | CASSYRAELSYEQYF
TRBJ1-6 | NA | TRBD1 | TRBV27 | 15 | TGTGCCAGCAGTCCTCCGACAGGGGCGGGTTCACCCCTCCACTTT | CASSPPTGAGSPLHF
TRBJ1-5 | NA | NA | TRBV4-3 | 15 | TGCGCCAGCAGCCAAGAAGAGGGGAATCATCAGCCCCAGCATTTT | CASSQEEGNHQPQHF
TRBJ2-3 | NA | NA | TRBV7-2 | 16 | TGTGCCAGCAGCTTAAATGGGGCGAGCTTCACAGATACGCAGTATTTT | CASSLNGASFTDTQYF
TRBJ1-2 | NA | NA | TRBV4-3 | 14 | TGCGCCAGCAGCCAAGTCGGACGGGACTATGGCTACACCTTC | CASSQVGRDYGYTF